What follows are 16 T cell receptor beta chains derived from one specimen sequenced in a study of tumor-infiltrating lymphocytes in primary liver carcinoma. Without any cell sorting, about 20-32 mg of bulk tissue yielded co-extracted RNA and DNA. TCR beta cDNA was prepared out of roughly 450 ng total RNA by means of a constant-region primer. Amplification in three nested multiplex PCR rounds with slightly modified ARM-PCR gave rise to TCR beta libraries. Investigators reported that the first two PCR rounds, at around 10 cycles each, used TRBV1-TRBV30 forward primers with a C-beta reverse primer. One entry per CDR3 protein results from TCRdb running MiXCR on the multiplex PCR reads. The sample includes 100,000 to 150,000 distinct CDR3 sequences, 55% to 75% of them seen just once. The sequencing input was liver tumor tissue from sampling region 3. Subset: tumor region T3, left-lateral pole. These TCRs come from a woman between 55 and 75 years old with primary liver carcinoma and hepatitis B virus infection.

Regarding this clonotype: The junction and the germline gene differ at one end; a read error may be behind it. The CDR3 DNA reads as TGTACCAGCAGCTTTGTAGTGAATCCACCTCTCCACTTT. It yields the protein CTSSFVVNPPLHF. The V call is TRBV11-2, the J call TRBJ1-6; D remains unclear. The germline V gene encodes CDR1 SGHAT and CDR2 FQNNGV. The CDR3 extends over 13 amino acids.

Remarks on this clonotype: Since no conserved phenylalanine or tryptophan closes the CDR3, a read error is the likely cause. The J gene is TRBJ2-2, the V gene TRBV12-3 or TRBV12-4; D tentatively fits TRBD1 or TRBD2 (7 bases each). V was pared by 6 bases and J by 3 bases, with 17 bases between. This CDR3 has 16 amino acids. This chain's CDR3 is CASRPRGGEYTGELFL. CDR3 DNA sequence: TGTGCCAGCAGACCCAGGGGGGGAGAGTACACCGGGGAGCTGTTTCTT.

Notes on this clonotype: A much larger clonotype is one base distant, so this may be a read error. A read error is likely, as this CDR3 ends without the conserved phenylalanine or tryptophan. V is TRBV5-6 and J is TRBJ2-7, with D possibly being TRBD2 (6 bases). This CDR3 spans 15 amino acids. Germline V CDR1 and CDR2: SGHDT, YYEEEE. Trimming took 2 bases from V and 4 from J, leaving 16 bases between them. The CDR3 loop is CASSFKGGGAYEQYS. In nucleotides, the CDR3 is TGTGCCAGCAGCTTTAAGGGAGGAGGGGCGTACGAGCAGTACTCC.

As DNA, the CDR3 is TGCGCCAGCAGCCTCAGGATCAATGAAAAACTGTTTTTT. Its translation: CASSLRINEKLFF. The V gene is TRBV5-1, the J gene TRBJ1-4, with D uncertain. The CDR3 consists of 13 residues. Germline CDR1 is SGHRS and CDR2 is YFSETQ. The V end lost 4 bases, the J end lost 5 bases, and 9 bases lay between the germline ends.

Note on this clonotype: Just one base apart from a much larger clone, this may be a read error. This chain connects TRBV6-1 to TRBJ1-1; 8 nucleotides align to TRBD1. The CDR3 is 12 amino acids. Germline-derived CDR1 and CDR2 are MNHNS and SASEGT. In nucleotides, the CDR3 is TGTACCAGTGACAGGGGAAGCACTGAAGCTTTCTTT. Amino acid sequence: CTSDRGSTEAFF.

On this clonotype: A much larger clone lies one base from this, so it may be a read error. This sequence joins TRBV29-1 and TRBJ1-3, with a weak D call TRBD1 (6 bases). Germline CDR1 is SQVTM and CDR2 is ANQGSEA. The CDR3 extends over 19 amino acids. The CDR3 DNA is TGCATCGTTGAAGATCGGGCAGGGGCCCTTTTCAGGTCTGGAAACACCATATATTTT. The encoded protein is CIVEDRAGALFRSGNTIYF.

As regards this clonotype: The junction and the germline gene differ at one end; a read error may be behind it. The chain links TRBV11-2 to TRBJ2-5, with TRBD1 identical over 10 bases. This CDR3 spans 16 amino acids. Germline lookup yields CDR1 SGHAT and CDR2 FQNNGV. The CDR3 DNA follows: TGTGCCGGAAGCTTAAGGGGACAGGGGATCCAAGAGACCCGGTACTTC. It codes for CAGSLRGQGIQETRYF. The complete variable domain, with remaining parts taken from reference TRBV11-2 and TRBJ2-5, reads EAGVAQSPRYKIIEKRQSVAFWCNPISGHATLYWYQQILGQGPKLLIQFQNNGVVDDSQLPKDRFSAERLKGVDSTLKIQPAKLEDSAVYLCAGSLRGQGIQETRYFGPGTRLLVL.

Ten or more counts support this clonotype. The chain recombines TRBV30 with TRBJ2-1, with 10 bases that match TRBD2. The trim removed 0 bases at V and 12 bases at J, leaving 11 bases unmatched. CDR1 and CDR2 from the germline V gene are GTSNPN and SVGIG (reference sequence). CDR3 length equals 15 residues. Here the CDR3 reads CAWSVGLAGAPRQFF. DNA of the CDR3: TGTGCCTGGAGTGTAGGGCTAGCGGGAGCCCCGCGGCAGTTCTTC.

This clonotype was picked up many times. The chain uses TRBV6-2 or TRBV6-3 and TRBJ1-6; no clear D gene. The germline V gene encodes CDR1 MNHEY and CDR2 SVGEGT. This CDR3 contains 18 residues. Trimming took 7 bases from V and 11 from J, leaving 30 bases between them. DNA of the CDR3: TGTGCCAGCACTTTATCCCCAAATCGACGGGGTGGTGTGGCACCCCTCCACTTT. As protein: CASTLSPNRRGGVAPLHF.

Points on this clonotype: This may come from a read error, since a much larger clone is one base off. The J gene is TRBJ2-1, the V gene TRBV5-6; D perhaps matches TRBD1 (6 bases). The germline gives CDR1 SGHDT, CDR2 YYEEEE. The CDR3 is 17 residues long. The CDR3 bases are TGTGCCACCTGGGTAACAGGGAAGGAAAGATCCTACGATGAGCAGTTCTTC. Its translation: CATWVTGKERSYDEQFF.

Details on this clonotype: The CDR3 does not end in the conserved phenylalanine or tryptophan, so this is likely a read error. The chain recombines TRBV6-1 with TRBJ2-5; tentative D call: TRBD2 (5 bases). Germline V gives CDR1 MNHNS, CDR2 SASEGT. The CDR3 extends over 16 amino acids. V shed 6 bases and J shed 5 bases, with 22 bases lying between them. The CDR3 is CASSPKRLAGDETQYL. Written as DNA, the CDR3 is TGTGCCAGCAGCCCAAAACGGCTAGCTGGAGACGAGACCCAGTACCTC.

To note about this clonotype: The junction departs from the called germline gene at one end, perhaps through a read error. The chain has TRBV11-2 and TRBJ2-2, with D possibly TRBD2 on 5 matching bases. The CDR3 runs 14 residues. Germline CDR1 is SGHAT and CDR2 is FQNNGV. CDR3 sequence reads: CASSHMGNTGELLF. The CDR3 region has the DNA TGTGCCAGCAGCCATATGGGGAACACCGGGGAGTTGCTTTTT.

Turning to this clonotype: The junction departs from the called germline gene at one end, perhaps through a read error. The genes are TRBV11-2 and TRBJ2-1; 16 nucleotides agree with TRBD2. Germline loops: CDR1 SGHAT, CDR2 FQNNGV. This CDR3 has 21 amino acids. DNA of the CDR3: TGTGCCAGCAGCCGCAGACAGGGGGGCGCGGGACTAGCGGGAGGGCCGAATGAGCGGTTCTTC. As protein: CASSRRQGGAGLAGGPNERFF.

With regard to this clonotype: This likely comes from a read error, as the CDR3 has no conserved phenylalanine or tryptophan at its end. This chain connects TRBV28 to TRBJ1-2; possibly TRBD1 for D (5 bases). Between the trimmed V and J ends, which lost 6 bases and 0 bases, there was a span of 14 bases. Germline lookup yields CDR1 MDHEN and CDR2 SYDVKM. The CDR3 has 15 residues. CDR3 bases: TGTGCCAGCAGAAGAAACTTACAGGCTAACTATGGCTACACCTTA. The encoded protein is CASRRNLQANYGYTL.

This clonotype turned up a few times. The CDR3 DNA is TGCGCCAGCAGCTTGGAAAAAGGCGTGTCCTACGAGCAGTACTTC. Encoded protein: CASSLEKGVSYEQYF. The chain is built from TRBV5-1 and TRBJ2-7; no reliable D call. The CDR3 length is 15 residues. The ends were cut back, 0 bases at V and 1 base at J, with 11 bases in the middle. CDR1 is SGHRS, CDR2 YFSETQ, per germline. Full variable domain (rest looked up from reference TRBV5-1 and TRBJ2-7): KAGVTQTPRYLIKTRGQQVTLSCSPISGHRSVSWYQQTPGQGLQFLFEYFSETQRNKGNFPGRFSGRQFSNSRSEMNVSTLELGDSALYLCASSLEKGVSYEQYFGPGTRLTVT.

About this clonotype: One end of the junction varies from germline; a read error may be responsible. The chain uses TRBV11-2 and TRBJ2-6; 8 bases are shared with TRBD1. This CDR3 region has 15 residues. Germline values: CDR1 SGHAT, CDR2 FQNNGV. CDR3 DNA sequence: TGTGGCAGCACCTTGACAGGGGATGGGGCCAACGTCGTGACTTTC. The encoded protein is CGSTLTGDGANVVTF. The full variable domain, in which reference TRBV11-2 and TRBJ2-6 provide the parts outside the CDR3, is EAGVAQSPRYKIIEKRQSVAFWCNPISGHATLYWYQQILGQGPKLLIQFQNNGVVDDSQLPKDRFSAERLKGVDSTLKIQPAKLEDSAVYLCGSTLTGDGANVVTFGAGSRLTVL.